The sequence of this T cell receptor beta chain was determined in a study of blood T cell repertoires in COVID-19. About the research overall: Specimens from acute and convalescent COVID-19 originated in the United States, Italy and Spain. The analysed material was cDNA or gDNA that came from T cells, B-cell-depleted T cells, or PBMCs.

Seattle researchers signed up patients amid active infection and tracked them longitudinally. Study processing details: Scientists estimated how many nucleated cells there were by amplifying reference gene primers. Generated by immunoSEQ multiplex PCR, the TCRdb table keeps only in-frame clones and is missing some. V, J and clone size were drawn from that table, and D and trimming were deduced from the DNA. The data hold about 98,000 clones, with 80% to 95% observed a single time. The source of this sequence is a woman aged 45-60 years with COVID-19, enrolled during active disease. Sequenced material: peripheral blood.

The CDR3 region has the DNA TGTGCCAGCAGCTTAGCGAACCGGGGATGGGAGACCCAGTACTTC. This encodes CASSLANRGWETQYF. The chain employs TRBV11-2 and TRBJ2-5; possible D gene TRBD2, 5 bases. CDR3 length equals 15 residues. Germline CDR1 and CDR2: SGHAT and FQNNGV. The V end lost 1 base, the J end lost 5 bases, and 14 bases lay between the germline ends.